The 21 T cell receptor beta chains listed next were all sequenced from one sample in a study of identical twins. Via MiXCR, TCRdb re-called the 5' RACE reads, giving one row per CDR3 protein. The table records a few hundred thousand distinct CDR3 sequences, more than 6.5% of them present only once. This sample was shared with a second study, whose subject was yellow fever vaccine responses in identical twins.

The sequenced sample consisted of memory (CD45RO+) T cells sorted from blood. These receptors were taken from a woman between 18 and 29 years old in good health.

This clonotype was seen only a few times. The chain combines TRBV18 with TRBJ2-1; 8 bases are shared with TRBD1. Germline trimming cut 0 bases from V and 6 bases from J; bases unmatched to any gene: 7. Germline CDR1 KGHSH, CDR2 LQKENI. The CDR3 has 16 amino acids. The CDR3 spells CASSPPAGQGPNEQFF. CDR3 coding DNA: TGTGCCAGCTCACCACCTGCTGGACAGGGCCCCAATGAGCAGTTCTTC.

This clonotype was counted a few times. This chain uses TRBV10-1 with TRBJ2-3; 8 bases fit TRBD2. J lost 6 bases, V lost 2 bases, and 4 bases had no gene match. Germline CDR1 is WNHNN and CDR2 is SYGVQD (reference sequence). This CDR3 is built from 14 residues. The CDR3 here is CASSEVAGRDTQYF. DNA for the CDR3: TGCGCCAGCAGTGAGGTAGCGGGAAGGGATACGCAGTATTTT.

This clonotype occurred a few times. CDR3 coding DNA: TGTGCCAGCAGTTTGGGCAGGGGGCAGGAGTTCTTC. Amino acids: CASSLGRGQEFF. The chain couples TRBV12-3 or TRBV12-4 to TRBJ2-1; 8 nucleotides agree with TRBD1. The CDR3 totals 12 residues. J gave up 14 bases and V 3 bases, and 6 bases lay outside the gene matches.

The chain couples TRBV6-1 to TRBJ1-2; tentative D call: TRBD1 (5 bases). CDR1 is MNHNS and CDR2 is SASEGT in the germline V gene. Trimming took 6 bases from V and 8 from J, leaving 19 bases between them. This CDR3 has 14 amino acids. CDR3 region: CASSRTKGPEGYTF. In DNA, the CDR3 is TGTGCCAGCAGCAGAACCAAGGGGCCGGAGGGCTACACCTTC.

The sample holds many counts of this clonotype. The V and J genes are TRBV20-1 and TRBJ2-1, with 9 bases aligning to TRBD1. The CDR3 spans 14 residues. After removal of 4 bases from V and 7 bases from J, the junction contained 8 bases not matched to a gene. Germline V CDR1 and CDR2: DFQATT, SNEGSKA (reference sequence). This chain's CDR3 is CSATEGQGRNEQFF. The CDR3 DNA follows: TGCAGTGCTACAGAAGGACAGGGGAGAAATGAGCAGTTCTTC.

The J gene is TRBJ2-3, the V gene TRBV5-1, with TRBD1 matching over 12 bases. This CDR3 spans 16 amino acids. V gave up 4 bases and J gave up 4 bases; unmatched junction bases: 7. Per the germline V gene, CDR1 is SGHRS and CDR2 is YFSETQ. The CDR3 DNA sequence: TGCGCCAGCAGCCCGGCCGGGACAGGGGGCGCAGATACGCAGTATTTT. This codes for CASSPAGTGGADTQYF.

This clonotype appeared many times. This sequence joins TRBV3-1 and TRBJ2-7, with 15 bases identical to TRBD2. Germline CDR1 reads LGHDT; CDR2 reads YNNKEL (reference sequence). The CDR3 consists of 16 residues. V shed 4 bases and J 7 bases; nucleotides not matched to a gene: 8. The CDR3 DNA reads as TGTGCCAGCAGCCCCGGGACTAGCGGGAGGACAGGAGAGCAGTACTTC. Its protein product is CASSPGTSGRTGEQYF.

This clonotype was observed a handful of times. The chain employs TRBV3-1 and TRBJ1-1; D is perhaps TRBD1 (6 bases). CDR1 LGHDT and CDR2 YNNKEL come from the germline V gene (reference sequence). The CDR3 totals 16 residues. V was cut by 2 bases and J by 4 bases, with 17 bases left in between. For the CDR3, the DNA is TGTGCCAGCAGCCAATCAGTAGGGGGGGGCTTCACTGAAGCTTTCTTT. Its translation is CASSQSVGGGFTEAFF.

This clonotype was observed at least ten times. The rearrangement joins TRBV6-5 to TRBJ2-7; no clear D. The V and J ends lost 0 bases and 2 bases respectively, with 17 bases between them. The CDR3 length is 17 residues. Looked up from germline, CDR1 is MNHEY and CDR2 is SVGAGI. CDR3 protein: CASSYSPGPLGTYEQYF. The CDR3 bases are TGTGCCAGCAGTTACTCGCCCGGGCCCCTTGGAACCTACGAGCAGTACTTC.

This clonotype was observed at least ten times. This chain uses TRBV6-1 with TRBJ2-2, with 7 positions matching TRBD1. The CDR3 covers 15 residues. J was trimmed by 0 bases and V by 7 bases; bases with no gene match: 5. Germline V lookup: CDR1 MNHNS, CDR2 SASEGT. CDR3 sequence: CASTPGQSNTGELFF. The CDR3 coding sequence is TGTGCCAGCACTCCGGGACAGTCGAACACCGGGGAGCTGTTTTTT.

At least ten counts were recorded for this clonotype. The chain combines TRBV5-1 with TRBJ2-3, with D unclear. The CDR3 runs 14 residues. Germline CDR1 reads SGHRS; CDR2 reads YFSETQ. Trimming removed 4 bases from V and 2 bases from J, with 11 bases in between. This CDR3 reads CASSPGDSTDTQYF. DNA for the CDR3: TGCGCCAGCAGCCCCGGTGATTCCACAGATACGCAGTATTTT.

V and J are TRBV5-6 and TRBJ1-1, with 11 bases identical to TRBD1. The V segment lost 3 bases and the J segment 5 bases; nucleotides outside the gene matches: 6. From germline, CDR1 is SGHDT and CDR2 YYEEEE. The CDR3 spans 15 residues. The CDR3 protein is CASSSWDRGWTEAFF. In nucleotides, the CDR3 is TGTGCCAGCAGCTCATGGGACAGGGGGTGGACTGAAGCTTTCTTT.

This clonotype has a handful of counts. The V call is TRBV5-1, the J call TRBJ2-7, with D perhaps matching TRBD1 or TRBD2 (5 bases each). The CDR3 is 14 amino acids. Germline V gives CDR1 SGHRS, CDR2 YFSETQ. CDR3 residues: CASSLEGRHDPLDV. The DNA for the CDR3 is TGCGCCAGCAGCTTGGAGGGGAGACACGACCCCCTGGACGTC.

This clonotype has ten or more counts. The chain has TRBV20-1 and TRBJ2-3, with D possibly TRBD2 on 7 matching bases. The CDR3 loop spans 18 amino acids. V was clipped by 3 bases and J by 0 bases, with 22 bases between them. The germline gives CDR1 DFQATT, CDR2 SNEGSKA (reference sequence). The CDR3 reads CSASGGGGSSSSTDTQYF. The CDR3 DNA follows: TGCAGTGCTAGTGGGGGGGGCGGGAGTAGTTCCAGCACAGATACGCAGTATTTT.

The chain combines TRBV7-4 with TRBJ2-7; D might be TRBD1 (5 bases). The CDR3 is made up of 15 amino acids. Germline lookup yields CDR1 SGHVT and CDR2 SQSDAQ. With 5 bases removed from V and 7 bases from J, the gap between germline ends came to 21 bases. Here the CDR3 reads CASSIWGSPGGEQYV. The CDR3 nucleotides are TGTGCCAGCAGCATTTGGGGCAGTCCGGGTGGGGAGCAGTACGTC.

The V gene is TRBV20-1, the J gene TRBJ1-1; D remains ambiguous. Germline V lookup: CDR1 DFQATT, CDR2 SNEGSKA (reference sequence). V was shortened by 7 bases and J by 10 bases, with 25 bases between the two germline ends. This CDR3 has 14 residues. CDR3 coding DNA: TGCAGTGTCACAAAAACGGGGATTGGGTTGTTAGCTTTCTTT. It is translated as CSVTKTGIGLLAFF.

This rearrangement joins TRBV19 to TRBJ2-5, with D tentatively TRBD2 (5 bases). V shed 5 bases and J shed 8 bases, with 15 bases lying between them. The CDR3 runs 13 residues. Germline V gives CDR1 LNHDA, CDR2 SQIVND (reference sequence). The CDR3 sequence is CASSGSRSETQYF. The CDR3 DNA sequence: TGTGCCAGTAGTGGGAGCAGGAGTGAAACCCAGTACTTC.

This clonotype has only a few counts. The chain couples TRBV7-6 to TRBJ2-6, with TRBD1 as a possible D gene (5 bases). The germline V and J ends were trimmed by 3 bases and 0 bases, with 12 bases remaining between them. Germline values: CDR1 SGHVS, CDR2 FNYEAQ. The CDR3 runs 17 residues. CDR3 amino acids: CASSFGHGLSGANVLTF. In nucleotides, the CDR3 is TGTGCCAGCAGCTTCGGACACGGCCTCTCTGGGGCCAACGTCCTGACTTTC.

The chain carries TRBV7-9 and TRBJ2-7; weak D call: TRBD2 (6 bases). CDR1 SEHNR and CDR2 FQNEAQ come from the germline V gene (reference sequence). This CDR3 is 16 amino acids long. V shed 4 bases and J shed 1 base, with 17 bases lying between them. This chain's CDR3 is CASSSSRDSHSYEQYF. The CDR3 DNA reads TGTGCCAGCAGCTCAAGTCGGGACTCACATTCCTACGAGCAGTACTTC.

This clonotype was detected ten times or more. The V call is TRBV2, the J call TRBJ1-1, with TRBD1 as a possible D gene (6 bases). The CDR3 has 15 amino acids. Looked up from germline, CDR1 is SNHLY and CDR2 is FYNNEI. Trimming shortened V by 7 bases and J by 6 bases, and 21 bases separated the two germline ends. CDR3 sequence: CASNNRARSNAEAFF. CDR3 nucleotides: TGTGCCAGCAATAACAGGGCCCGGAGCAACGCTGAAGCTTTCTTT.

This clonotype was detected a few times. The chain links TRBV2 to TRBJ2-3; 14 bases map to TRBD2. The CDR3 is made up of 15 amino acids. Germline-derived CDR1 and CDR2 are SNHLY and FYNNEI. Losses at the gene ends were 6 bases for V and 7 bases for J; bases not matched to a gene: 6. The CDR3 DNA sequence: TGTGCCAGCAGGCCGGGACTAGCGGGAGCACATACGCAGTATTTT. It codes for CASRPGLAGAHTQYF.